This entry is about one T cell receptor beta chain. The sample belongs to a study of Ad26.COV2.S vaccination and SARS-CoV-2 variants. As for treatment: around 19 received Ad26.COV2.S at low or high dose, single or two shots; about 5 received placebo; per-sample allocation not given. Vaccine and placebo recipients were sampled on day 63 after the first injection. TCRdb's copy holds only in-frame clones and misses some; the assay was immunoSEQ multiplex PCR. The profile shows 400,000 to 450,000 clones, about 90% of them singletons. V lost 2 bases to trimming and J lost 5 bases; unmatched junction nucleotides: 3. There are 14 residues in the CDR3. Germline V gene lookup returns CDR1 SGHRS and CDR2 YFSETQ.

This rearrangement joins TRBV5-1 to TRBJ1-4; 7 bases are a match to TRBD1. This clonotype was obtained from a person aged 18-60 years who received the Ad26.COV2.S COVID-19 vaccine or a placebo. The sequencing used peripheral blood, collected in a trial of Ad26.COV2.S vaccine versus placebo. The CDR3 nucleotides are TGCGCCAGCAGCTTTCGACAGGGCAATGAAAAACTGTTTTTT. Translated, it gives CASSFRQGNEKLFF.